The clone carrying this T cell receptor beta chain was recorded a few times. The source of the sample is a study of patients and donors after allogeneic stem cell transplantation. This CDR3 spans 14 amino acids. V dropped 6 bases and J dropped 7 bases, with 18 bases sitting between them. TCRdb redid the calling of the RT-PCR reads with MiXCR, one entry per CDR3 protein. This sample yields 85,000 to 90,000 distinct CDR3 sequences, of which 48% are seen a single time; 50% to 75% belongs to the top ten. The rearrangement links TRBV12-3 or TRBV12-4 to TRBJ1-2, with a possible D match to TRBD1 (6 bases). The TCR was taken from a human donor who was either an allogeneic HSCT recipient or a stem cell or donor lymphocyte infusion donor (not recorded which). It is not recorded whose cells these are; they may come from a transplant donor. Sequencing used blood, either unsorted or a sorted T cell fraction (not recorded which). CDR3 residues: CASRLPGDLGGYTF. The CDR3 region has the DNA TGTGCCAGCAGGCTCCCAGGGGATTTGGGTGGCTACACCTTC.